The 26 T cell receptor beta chains reported below all come from one sample, sequenced in a study of neurological immune-mediated disorders. TCRdb re-derived calls from the 5' RACE reads in MiXCR, one entry per CDR3 protein. The sample consists of about 35,000 distinct CDR3 sequences, 3% to 4.5% of them appearing once. Sequencing input: PBMCs. The receptors were sampled from a man younger than 40 with multiple sclerosis.

CDR3 amino acids: CAIRLEEGRGQETQYF. CDR3 coding DNA: TGTGCCATCAGGCTGGAGGAGGGGCGTGGGCAAGAGACCCAGTACTTC. The chain is built from TRBV10-3 and TRBJ2-5; a possible D gene is TRBD2 (6 bases). Germline-derived CDR1 and CDR2 are ENHRY and SYGVKD. V dropped 6 bases and J dropped 2 bases, with 19 bases sitting between them. CDR3 length: 16 residues.

This clonotype has ten or more counts. The J gene is TRBJ1-1, the V gene TRBV29-1; D perhaps matches TRBD1 (5 bases). The CDR3 is 12 amino acids. Germline CDR1 reads SQVTM; CDR2 reads ANQGSEA. Trimming shortened V by 7 bases and J by 5 bases, and 14 bases separated the two germline ends. This CDR3 is CSAGGGVTEAFF. CDR3 nucleotide sequence: TGCAGCGCCGGCGGGGGGGTGACTGAAGCTTTCTTT.

This clonotype has ten or more counts. The chain joins TRBV3-1 to TRBJ2-7; the D is unclear. This CDR3 spans 14 amino acids. Trimming pared 2 bases from V and 4 bases from J, leaving 12 bases between. Germline lookup yields CDR1 LGHDT and CDR2 YNNKEL (reference sequence). In nucleotides, the CDR3 is TGTGCCAGCAGCCAAAACGCCCTTCAATACGAGCAGTACTTC. It yields the protein CASSQNALQYEQYF.

This clonotype was counted many times. The J gene is TRBJ1-6, the V gene TRBV4-3, with 8 bases that match TRBD1. Germline V gene sequence: CDR1 LGHNA, CDR2 YSLEER. V shed 9 bases and J 7 bases; nucleotides not matched to a gene: 5. This CDR3 comprises 13 residues. CDR3 amino acids: CASSDRGNSPLHF. The CDR3, as DNA: TGCGCCAGTAGCGACAGGGGAAATTCACCCCTCCACTTT.

The chain links TRBV20-1 to TRBJ1-2, with TRBD1 as a possible D gene (5 bases). V gave up 6 bases and J gave up 3 bases, with 5 bases separating them. Per the germline V gene, CDR1 is DFQATT and CDR2 is SNEGSKA (reference sequence). CDR3 length: 10 amino acids. This CDR3 reads CSAGDYGYTF. The CDR3 DNA is TGCAGTGCAGGGGACTATGGCTACACCTTC.

This clonotype was detected ten times or more. The genes are TRBV5-1 and TRBJ1-1; a possible D gene is TRBD1 (5 bases). With 1 base removed from V and 1 base from J, the gap between germline ends came to 14 bases. The length of the CDR3 is 16 residues. Germline V lookup: CDR1 SGHRS, CDR2 YFSETQ. Here the CDR3 DNA reads TGCGCCAGCAGCTTGAATGGGGCAGGATGGAACACTGAAGCTTTCTTT. Its translation is CASSLNGAGWNTEAFF.

This clonotype was observed many times. This chain joins TRBV6-5 and TRBJ1-5, with a possible D match to TRBD1 (6 bases). The V end was cut by 10 bases, the J end by 5 bases, with 15 bases between. The CDR3 runs 13 residues. Germline CDR1 is MNHEY and CDR2 is SVGAGI. The CDR3 DNA follows: TGTGCCACCTCCCCTTCAGGGGATCAGCCCCAGCATTTT. Amino acid sequence: CATSPSGDQPQHF.

This clonotype has at least ten counts. The rearrangement links TRBV11-1 to TRBJ1-2; no firm D call. The CDR3 covers 12 residues. CDR1 SGHAT and CDR2 FQDESV come from the germline V gene (reference sequence). V gave up 4 bases and J gave up 6 bases, with 9 bases separating them. CDR3 sequence: CASSYEGNGYTF. The CDR3 DNA is TGTGCCAGCAGCTATGAGGGAAATGGCTACACCTTC. Full variable domain (missing parts from reference TRBV11-1 and TRBJ1-2): EAEVAQSPRYKITEKSQAVAFWCDPISGHATLYWYRQILGQGPELLVQFQDESVVDDSQLPKDRFSAERLKGVDSTLKIQPAELGDSAMYLCASSYEGNGYTFGSGTRLTVV.

This clonotype has ten or more counts. This chain joins TRBV12-3 or TRBV12-4 and TRBJ1-2; D ambiguous. The CDR3 covers 14 residues. Trimming cost V 6 bases and J 0 bases, with 11 bases left between them. CDR3 amino acids: CASSPGLSNYGYTF. The CDR3 DNA sequence: TGTGCCAGCAGCCCGGGCCTTTCTAACTATGGCTACACCTTC.

This clonotype was recorded many times. This chain joins TRBV18 and TRBJ2-3; D possibly corresponds to TRBD2 (6 bases). The ends were cut back, 3 bases at V and 2 bases at J, with 27 bases in the middle. Looked up from germline, CDR1 is KGHSH and CDR2 is LQKENI. The CDR3 runs 20 residues. The CDR3 spells CASSPVRRPAGRRNTDTQYF. The DNA for the CDR3 is TGTGCCAGCTCACCCGTAAGACGACCCGCGGGACGTAGGAACACAGATACGCAGTATTTT. Supplemented by reference TRBV18 and TRBJ2-3, the full variable domain reads NAGVMQNPRHLVRRRGQEARLRCSPMKGHSHVYWYRQLPEEGLKFMVYLQKENIIDESGMPKERFSAEFPKEGPSILRIQQVVRGDSAAYFCASSPVRRPAGRRNTDTQYFGPGTRLTVL.

As for this clonotype: The germline gene is not matched at one end of the junction; a read error may be the cause. V and J are TRBV12-5 and TRBJ1-1; 8 nucleotides align to TRBD1. The CDR3 extends over 12 amino acids. Germline V gives CDR1 LGHNT, CDR2 FRNRAP. CDR3 in DNA: TGTGTTAGTGGTTACGGGACAGGTGAAGCTTTCTTT. It specifies CVSGYGTGEAFF.

This clonotype was found many times. The chain couples TRBV20-1 to TRBJ1-4; 7 bases agree with TRBD1. Germline V gene sequence: CDR1 DFQATT, CDR2 SNEGSKA (reference sequence). The CDR3 spans 16 residues. The CDR3 sequence: CSVRDRPGQLNEKLFF. Here the CDR3 DNA reads TGCAGCGTCAGAGACCGCCCGGGACAGCTTAATGAAAAACTGTTTTTT.

This clonotype has ten or more counts. The chain links TRBV5-1 to TRBJ1-2; possible D gene TRBD1, 6 bases. V shed 4 bases and J shed 4 bases, with 8 bases lying between them. Germline V gene sequence: CDR1 SGHRS, CDR2 YFSETQ. The CDR3 has 12 amino acids. The CDR3 sequence is CASSVDSYGYTF. CDR3 nucleotides: TGCGCCAGCAGCGTGGACAGCTATGGCTACACCTTC.

This clonotype was seen many times. The V and J genes are TRBV20-1 and TRBJ1-2, with a possible D match to TRBD1 (6 bases). V was trimmed by 4 bases and J by 8 bases, leaving 20 bases between them. The germline V gene encodes CDR1 DFQATT and CDR2 SNEGSKA (reference sequence). The CDR3 has 14 residues. CDR3 loop: CSATLAAARGGYTF. DNA for the CDR3: TGCAGTGCTACACTCGCCGCTGCCAGGGGAGGCTACACCTTC.

This clonotype was counted at least ten times. The rearrangement uses TRBV9 and TRBJ2-1, with D perhaps TRBD1 or TRBD2 (5 bases each). The CDR3 extends over 15 amino acids. Germline V gene data show CDR1 as SGDLS and CDR2 as YYNGEE. Trimming took 6 bases from V and 7 from J, leaving 20 bases between them. The CDR3 nucleotides read TGTGCCAGCACTACCGGGGCAGGTCCTGAGAATGAGCAGTTCTTC. Translation: CASTTGAGPENEQFF.

The chain carries TRBV7-9 and TRBJ1-2, with 10 bases fitting TRBD1. Germline V CDR1 and CDR2: SEHNR, FQNEAQ (reference sequence). Trimming cost V 5 bases and J 5 bases; bases outside gene matches: 11. This CDR3 contains 16 residues. CDR3: CASSPTGTGVPYGYTF. In DNA, the CDR3 is TGTGCCAGCAGCCCTACCGGGACAGGGGTCCCATATGGCTACACCTTC.

This clonotype was counted ten times or more. This CDR3 is CANSQSENSPLHF. The CDR3 nucleotides read TGTGCCAACTCACAGAGCGAGAATTCACCCCTCCACTTT. The V call is TRBV7-9, the J call TRBJ1-6; D unresolved. Deletions cut 10 bases from V and 7 bases from J, with 14 bases between. The CDR3 loop spans 13 amino acids. CDR1 is SEHNR and CDR2 is FQNEAQ in the germline V gene (reference sequence).

This clonotype was recorded many times. DNA for the CDR3: TGTGCCAGCAGTTACTCGAGGTGGACAGGGGTCTATGGCTACACCTTC. Translated: CASSYSRWTGVYGYTF. The chain carries TRBV6-5 and TRBJ1-2, with TRBD1 matching over 9 bases. Germline assignment: CDR1 MNHEY and CDR2 SVGAGI. CDR3 size: 16 residues. V trimming: 0 bases; J trimming: 4 bases; junction bases outside the gene matches: 6.

This clonotype was picked up many times. This chain uses TRBV5-1 with TRBJ1-1; 9 nucleotides line up with TRBD1. In germline, CDR1 is SGHRS, CDR2 YFSETQ. This CDR3 has 17 amino acids. The junction had 9 bases not matched to a gene; V was cut back by 0 bases and J by 3 bases. The CDR3 reads CASSLGSGTGRDTEAFF. CDR3 nucleotides: TGCGCCAGCAGCTTGGGATCCGGGACAGGGAGGGACACTGAAGCTTTCTTT.

This clonotype has a count of ten or more. The chain has TRBV7-3 and TRBJ2-2; D call uncertain. CDR1 and CDR2 from the germline V gene are SGHTA and FQGTGA. V dropped 3 bases and J dropped 6 bases, with 8 bases sitting between them. The CDR3 is 13 amino acids. The CDR3 DNA reads as TGTGCCAGCAGCTTTTGGCCGGCCGGGGAGCTGTTTTTT. It codes for CASSFWPAGELFF.

This clonotype has a handful of counts. The V gene is TRBV5-5, the J gene TRBJ1-5; 7 nucleotides line up with TRBD1. CDR1 is SGHKS, CDR2 YYEKEE, per germline (reference sequence). The CDR3 totals 16 residues. After removal of 0 bases from V and 2 bases from J, the junction contained 5 bases not matched to a gene. This chain's CDR3 is CASSLGGQVGNQPQHF. The CDR3 DNA follows: TGTGCCAGCAGCTTGGGAGGACAGGTCGGCAATCAGCCCCAGCATTTT.

This clonotype has at least ten counts. In nucleotides, the CDR3 is TGTGCCAGCAGCGTAGGTCAGGGAGAGACTGAAGCTTTCTTT. It encodes CASSVGQGETEAFF. The chain combines TRBV9 with TRBJ1-1; TRBD1 is a possible D gene (5 bases). In germline, CDR1 is SGDLS, CDR2 YYNGEE. Trimming took 0 bases from V and 5 from J, leaving 11 bases between them. The CDR3 sequence is 14 residues long.

This clonotype was counted only a few times. Germline and junction disagree at one end, which may indicate a read error. J is TRBJ1-6 and V is TRBV6-5; D is unresolved. The CDR3 is 12 amino acids. CDR1 is MNHEY, CDR2 SVGAGI, per germline. CDR3: CASHQLNSPLNF. The CDR3 DNA follows: TGTGCCAGCCATCAGCTGAATTCACCCCTCAACTTT.

At least ten counts were recorded for this clonotype. The gene calls are TRBV9 and TRBJ2-7; D tentatively fits TRBD1 or TRBD2 (8 bases each). The CDR3 totals 15 residues. Trimming took off 6 bases at V and 2 bases at J, with 18 bases between the two ends. The germline gives CDR1 SGDLS, CDR2 YYNGEE. This CDR3 reads CASTPGGTGPYEQYF. The CDR3 coding sequence is TGTGCCAGCACCCCGGGGGGGACAGGACCCTACGAGCAGTACTTC.

This clonotype was seen many times. J is TRBJ1-2 and V is TRBV9; D call uncertain. The CDR3 length is 13 residues. CDR1 SGDLS and CDR2 YYNGEE come from the germline V gene. Between the trimmed V and J ends, which lost 4 bases and 6 bases, there was a span of 13 bases. Written as DNA, the CDR3 is TGTGCCAGCAGCCCCATGCGAGAAGATGGCTACACCTTC. Its translation is CASSPMREDGYTF.

This clonotype occurred many times. The rearrangement joins TRBV4-3 to TRBJ1-5; D uncertain. Trimming shortened V by 0 bases and J by 7 bases, and 7 bases separated the two germline ends. The germline V gene encodes CDR1 LGHNA and CDR2 YSLEER. The CDR3 extends over 13 amino acids. The CDR3 DNA is TGCGCCAGCAGCCAAGATATTACACAGCCCCAGCATTTT. Amino acids: CASSQDITQPQHF.